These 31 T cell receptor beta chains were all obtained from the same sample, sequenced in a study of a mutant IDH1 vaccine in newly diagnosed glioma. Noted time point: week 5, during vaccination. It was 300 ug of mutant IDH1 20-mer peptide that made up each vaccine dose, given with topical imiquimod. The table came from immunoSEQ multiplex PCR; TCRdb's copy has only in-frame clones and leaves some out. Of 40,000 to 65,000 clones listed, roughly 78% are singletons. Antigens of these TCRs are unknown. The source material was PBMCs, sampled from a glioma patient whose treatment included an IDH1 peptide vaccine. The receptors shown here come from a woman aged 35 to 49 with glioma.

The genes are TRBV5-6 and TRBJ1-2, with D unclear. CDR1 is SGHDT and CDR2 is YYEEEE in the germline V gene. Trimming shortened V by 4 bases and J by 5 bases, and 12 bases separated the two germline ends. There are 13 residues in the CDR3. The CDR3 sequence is CASSLNGLYGYTF. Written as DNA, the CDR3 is TGTGCCAGCAGCCTCAACGGGCTTTATGGCTACACCTTC.

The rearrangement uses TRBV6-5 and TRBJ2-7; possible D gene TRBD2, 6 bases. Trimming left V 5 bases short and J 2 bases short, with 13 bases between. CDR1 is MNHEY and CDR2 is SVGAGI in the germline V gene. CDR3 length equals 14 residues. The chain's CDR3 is CASSPNGRPYEQYF. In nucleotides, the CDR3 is TGTGCCAGCAGTCCTAACGGGAGACCCTACGAGCAGTACTTC.

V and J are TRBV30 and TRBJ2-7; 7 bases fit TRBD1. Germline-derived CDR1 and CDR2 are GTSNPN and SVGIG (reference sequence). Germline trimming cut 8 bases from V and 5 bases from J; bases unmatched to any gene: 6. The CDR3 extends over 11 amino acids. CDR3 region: CAVDRAHEQYF. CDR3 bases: TGTGCCGTCGACAGGGCCCACGAGCAGTACTTC.

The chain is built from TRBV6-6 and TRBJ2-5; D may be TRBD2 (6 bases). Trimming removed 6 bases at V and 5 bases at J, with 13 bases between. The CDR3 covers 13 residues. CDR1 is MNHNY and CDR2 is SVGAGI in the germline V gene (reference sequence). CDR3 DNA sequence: TGTGCCAGCAGATCCGGGACTTTTGAGACCCAGTACTTC. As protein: CASRSGTFETQYF.

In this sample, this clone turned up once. The CDR3 loop is CAWRGHGGFGAFF. In DNA form, the CDR3 reads TGTGCCTGGAGAGGTCACGGGGGTTTCGGGGCTTTCTTT. The chain combines TRBV30 with TRBJ1-1, with D possibly TRBD1 on 5 matching bases. This CDR3 is 13 amino acids long. Per germline, CDR1 GTSNPN and CDR2 SVGIG (reference sequence). The V gene lost 3 bases and the J gene lost 11 bases, with 19 bases spanning the gap.

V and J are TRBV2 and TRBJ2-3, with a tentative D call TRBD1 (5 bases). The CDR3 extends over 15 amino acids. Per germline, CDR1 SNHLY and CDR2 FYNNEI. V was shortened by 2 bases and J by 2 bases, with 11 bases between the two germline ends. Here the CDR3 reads CASSESGIATDTQYF. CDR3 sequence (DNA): TGTGCCAGCAGTGAATCAGGGATTGCCACAGATACGCAGTATTTT.

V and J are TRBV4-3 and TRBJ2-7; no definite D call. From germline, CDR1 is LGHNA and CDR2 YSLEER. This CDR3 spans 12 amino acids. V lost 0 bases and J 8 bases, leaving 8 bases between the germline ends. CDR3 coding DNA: TGCGCCAGCAGCCAAGATCGATTAAAGCAGTACTTC. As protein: CASSQDRLKQYF.

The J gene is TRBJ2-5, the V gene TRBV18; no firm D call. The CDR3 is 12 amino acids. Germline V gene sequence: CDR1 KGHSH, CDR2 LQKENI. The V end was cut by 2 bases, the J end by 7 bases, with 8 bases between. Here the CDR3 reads CASSPEFGTQYF. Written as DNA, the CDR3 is TGTGCCAGCTCACCAGAATTCGGGACCCAGTACTTC.

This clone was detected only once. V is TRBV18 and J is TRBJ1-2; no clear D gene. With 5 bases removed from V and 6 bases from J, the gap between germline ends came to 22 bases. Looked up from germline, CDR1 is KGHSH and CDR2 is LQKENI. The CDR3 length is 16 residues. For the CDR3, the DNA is TGTGCCAGCTCAACCAGAACCGGACCCAGTATTGATGGCTACACCTTC. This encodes CASSTRTGPSIDGYTF.

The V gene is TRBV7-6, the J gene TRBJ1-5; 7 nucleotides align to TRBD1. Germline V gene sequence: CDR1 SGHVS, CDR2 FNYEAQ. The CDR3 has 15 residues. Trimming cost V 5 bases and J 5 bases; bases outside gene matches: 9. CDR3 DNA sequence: TGTGCCAGCAGCCAAGGAAGGGGGCCCCATCAGCCCCAGCATTTT. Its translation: CASSQGRGPHQPQHF.

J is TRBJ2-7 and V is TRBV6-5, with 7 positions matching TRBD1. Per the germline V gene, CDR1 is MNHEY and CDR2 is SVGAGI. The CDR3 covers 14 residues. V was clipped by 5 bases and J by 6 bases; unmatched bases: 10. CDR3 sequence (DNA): TGTGCCAGCAGTGCGCTGCAGGGGGTAGGCGAGCAGTACTTC. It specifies CASSALQGVGEQYF.

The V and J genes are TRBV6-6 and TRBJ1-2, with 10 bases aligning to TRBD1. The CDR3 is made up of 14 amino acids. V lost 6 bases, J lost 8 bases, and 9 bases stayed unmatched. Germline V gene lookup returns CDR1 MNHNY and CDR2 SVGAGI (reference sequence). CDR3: CASSPDRGRGGYTF. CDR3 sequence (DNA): TGTGCCAGCAGCCCCGACAGGGGGCGAGGGGGCTACACCTTC.

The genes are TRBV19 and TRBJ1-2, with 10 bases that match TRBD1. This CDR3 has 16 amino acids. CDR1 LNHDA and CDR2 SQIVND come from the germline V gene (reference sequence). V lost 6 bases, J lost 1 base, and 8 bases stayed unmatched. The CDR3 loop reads CASSATGQGINYGYTF. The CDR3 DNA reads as TGTGCCAGTAGCGCCACGGGACAGGGGATTAACTATGGCTACACCTTC.

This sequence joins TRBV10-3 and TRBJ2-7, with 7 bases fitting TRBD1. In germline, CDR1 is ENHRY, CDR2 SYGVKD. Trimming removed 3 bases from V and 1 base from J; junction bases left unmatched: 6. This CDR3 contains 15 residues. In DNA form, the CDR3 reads TGTGCCATCAGTGAAGAGGCAGGGGGATCCTACGAGCAGTACTTC. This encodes CAISEEAGGSYEQYF.

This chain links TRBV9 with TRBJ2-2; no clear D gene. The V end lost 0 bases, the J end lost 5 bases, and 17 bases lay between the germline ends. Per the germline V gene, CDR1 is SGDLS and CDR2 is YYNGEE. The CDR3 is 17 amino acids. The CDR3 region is CASSVDFARSLTGELFF. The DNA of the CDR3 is TGTGCCAGCAGCGTAGACTTCGCGCGGTCCTTGACCGGGGAGCTGTTTTTT.

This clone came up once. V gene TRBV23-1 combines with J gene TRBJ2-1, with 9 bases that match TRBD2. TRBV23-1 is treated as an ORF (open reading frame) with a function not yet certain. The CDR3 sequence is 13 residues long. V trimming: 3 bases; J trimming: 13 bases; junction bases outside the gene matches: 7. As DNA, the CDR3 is TGCGCCAGCAGTCACCCGCCAGCGGGGGGCCAGTTCTTC. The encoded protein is CASSHPPAGGQFF.

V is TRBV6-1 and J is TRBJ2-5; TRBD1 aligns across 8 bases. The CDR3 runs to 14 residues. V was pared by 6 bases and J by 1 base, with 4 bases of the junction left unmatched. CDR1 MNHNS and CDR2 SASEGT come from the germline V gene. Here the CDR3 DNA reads TGTGCCAGCAGCGAGGGACAGGTCCAAGAGACCCAGTACTTC. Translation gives CASSEGQVQETQYF.

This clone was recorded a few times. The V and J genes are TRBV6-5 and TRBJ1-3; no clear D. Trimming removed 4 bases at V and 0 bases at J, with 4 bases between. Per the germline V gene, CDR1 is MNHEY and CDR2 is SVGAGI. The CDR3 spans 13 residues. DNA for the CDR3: TGTGCCAGCAGTTTCGACTCTGGAAACACCATATATTTT. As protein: CASSFDSGNTIYF.

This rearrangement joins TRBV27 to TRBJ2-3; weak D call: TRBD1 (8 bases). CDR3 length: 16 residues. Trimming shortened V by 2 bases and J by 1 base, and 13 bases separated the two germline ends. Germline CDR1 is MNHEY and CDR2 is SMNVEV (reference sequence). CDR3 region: CASSLRQGRGTDTQYF. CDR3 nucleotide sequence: TGTGCCAGCAGTTTAAGACAGGGGAGGGGCACAGATACGCAGTATTTT.

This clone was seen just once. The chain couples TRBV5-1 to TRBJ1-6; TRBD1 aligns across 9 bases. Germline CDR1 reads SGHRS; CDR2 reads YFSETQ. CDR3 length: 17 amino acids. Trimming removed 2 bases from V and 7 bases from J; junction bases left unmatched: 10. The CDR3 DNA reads TGCGCCAGCAGCTTCACTCGCCAGGACAGGGGAAATTCACCCCTCCACTTT. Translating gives CASSFTRQDRGNSPLHF.

The CDR3 region is CASSTTAPAHNEQFF. CDR3 DNA: TGTGCCAGCAGCACGACAGCCCCGGCCCACAATGAGCAGTTCTTC. The rearrangement uses TRBV7-9 and TRBJ2-1; a possible D gene is TRBD1 (5 bases). The CDR3 totals 15 residues. V gave up 5 bases and J gave up 5 bases, with 16 bases separating them. Germline CDR1 SEHNR, CDR2 FQNEAQ (reference sequence). Full variable domain (rest looked up from reference TRBV7-9 and TRBJ2-1): DTGVSQNPRHKITKRGQNVTFRCDPISEHNRLYWYRQTLGQGPEFLTYFQNEAQLEKSRLLSDRFSAERPKGSFSTLEIQRTEQGDSAMYLCASSTTAPAHNEQFFGPGTRLTVL.

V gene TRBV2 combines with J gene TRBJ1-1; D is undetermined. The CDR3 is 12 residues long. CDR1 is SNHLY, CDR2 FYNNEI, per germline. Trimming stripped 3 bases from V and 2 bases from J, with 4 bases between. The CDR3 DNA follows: TGTGCCAGCAGTGATAGTAACACTGAAGCTTTCTTT. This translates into CASSDSNTEAFF.

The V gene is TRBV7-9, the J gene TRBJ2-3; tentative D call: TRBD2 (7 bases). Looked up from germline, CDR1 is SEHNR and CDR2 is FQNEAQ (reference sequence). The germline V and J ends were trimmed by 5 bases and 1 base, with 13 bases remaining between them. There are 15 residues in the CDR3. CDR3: CASSPGGAGTDTQYF. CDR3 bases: TGTGCCAGCAGCCCTGGGGGGGCCGGCACAGATACGCAGTATTTT.

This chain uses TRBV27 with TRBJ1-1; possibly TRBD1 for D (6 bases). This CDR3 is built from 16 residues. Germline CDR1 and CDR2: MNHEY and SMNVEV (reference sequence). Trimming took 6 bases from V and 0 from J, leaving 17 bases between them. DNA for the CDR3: TGTGCCAGCAGCCGGGCAGGGGCCATTATGAACACTGAAGCTTTCTTT. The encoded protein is CASSRAGAIMNTEAFF.

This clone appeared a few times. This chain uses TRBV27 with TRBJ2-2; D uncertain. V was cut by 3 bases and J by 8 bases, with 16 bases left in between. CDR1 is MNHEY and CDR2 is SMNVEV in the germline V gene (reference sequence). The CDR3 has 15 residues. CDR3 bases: TGTGCCAGCAGTTTTAGGGCAGCCACACCGGGGGAGCTGTTTTTT. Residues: CASSFRAATPGELFF.

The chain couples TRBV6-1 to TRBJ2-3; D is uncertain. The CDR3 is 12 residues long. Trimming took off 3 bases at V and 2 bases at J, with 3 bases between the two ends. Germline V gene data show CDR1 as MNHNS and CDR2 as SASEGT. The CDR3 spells CASSDATDTQYF. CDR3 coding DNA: TGTGCCAGCAGTGATGCCACAGATACGCAGTATTTT.

This CDR3 reads CSASGGAADTQYF. The CDR3 DNA reads as TGCAGCGCATCGGGGGGGGCGGCAGATACGCAGTATTTT. J is TRBJ2-3 and V is TRBV29-1; TRBD2 matches 8 bases. This CDR3 has 13 residues. After removal of 7 bases from V and 4 bases from J, the junction contained 7 bases not matched to a gene. The V gene's germline CDR1 is SQVTM and CDR2 ANQGSEA.

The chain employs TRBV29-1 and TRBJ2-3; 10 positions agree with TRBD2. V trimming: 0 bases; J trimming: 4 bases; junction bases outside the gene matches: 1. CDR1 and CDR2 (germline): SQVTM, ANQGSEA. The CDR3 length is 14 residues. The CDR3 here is CSVEEAGGADTQYF. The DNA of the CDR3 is TGCAGCGTTGAAGAAGCGGGGGGGGCAGATACGCAGTATTTT.

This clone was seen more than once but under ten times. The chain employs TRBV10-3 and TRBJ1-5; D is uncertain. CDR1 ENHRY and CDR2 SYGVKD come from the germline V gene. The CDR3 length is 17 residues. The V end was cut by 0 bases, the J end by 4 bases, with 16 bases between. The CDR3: CAISESGPSSGNQPQHF. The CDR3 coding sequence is TGTGCCATCAGTGAGTCGGGCCCCTCATCGGGGAATCAGCCCCAGCATTTT.

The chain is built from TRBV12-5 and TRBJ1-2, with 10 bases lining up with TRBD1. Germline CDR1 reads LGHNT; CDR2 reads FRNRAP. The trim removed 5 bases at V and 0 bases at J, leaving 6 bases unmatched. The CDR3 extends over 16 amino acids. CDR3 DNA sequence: TGTGCTAGTGGTCGGACAGGGGGGATTTCTAACTATGGCTACACCTTC. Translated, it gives CASGRTGGISNYGYTF. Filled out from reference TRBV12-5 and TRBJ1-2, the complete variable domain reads DARVTQTPRHKVTEMGQEVTMRCQPILGHNTVFWYRQTMMQGLELLAYFRNRAPLDDSGMPKDRFSAEMPDATLATLKIQPSEPRDSAVYFCASGRTGGISNYGYTFGSGTRLTVV.

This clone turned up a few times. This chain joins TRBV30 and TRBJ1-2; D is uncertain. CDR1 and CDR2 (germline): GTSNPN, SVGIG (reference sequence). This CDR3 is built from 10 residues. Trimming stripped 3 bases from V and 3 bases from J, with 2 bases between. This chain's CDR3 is CAWRHYGYTF. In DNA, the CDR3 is TGTGCCTGGAGACACTATGGCTACACCTTC.